Each of the 21 T cell receptor beta chains below was sequenced from the same sample in a study of shared clonotypes between healthy human individuals. The table came from immunoSEQ multiplex PCR; TCRdb's copy has only in-frame clones and leaves some out. This table holds about 2.1 million clones, about 93% found once. Terminally differentiated effector memory CD45RA+ cells were excluded from the naive CD8 cells, which were CD45RO-negative and positively selected for CCR7. Input material: naive CD8+ T cells from PBMCs. The source of these receptors is a man younger than 30 in good health. Some clones in this sample may be carry-over from other donors' samples.

The chain is built from TRBV19 and TRBJ2-2; D is undetermined. V shed 4 bases and J shed 2 bases, with 14 bases lying between them. Germline V lookup: CDR1 LNHDA, CDR2 SQIVND (reference sequence). The CDR3 totals 16 residues. The CDR3 sequence: CASSTSDGANTGELFF. The DNA of the CDR3 is TGTGCCAGTAGTACTTCGGACGGCGCAAACACCGGGGAGCTGTTTTTT.

This clone was recorded once. The chain links TRBV10-2 to TRBJ2-7, with D possibly being TRBD1 or TRBD2 (5 bases each). This CDR3 has 15 residues. Trimming removed 5 bases at V and 1 base at J, with 15 bases between. Germline V gene data show CDR1 as WSHSY and CDR2 as SAAADI. CDR3 region: CASSTAGTGSYEQYF. The CDR3 bases are TGCGCCAGCAGTACCGCCGGGACGGGGTCCTACGAGCAGTACTTC.

J is TRBJ2-7 and V is TRBV2, with 8 positions matching TRBD1. V lost 7 bases to trimming and J lost 5 bases; unmatched junction nucleotides: 16. In germline, CDR1 is SNHLY, CDR2 FYNNEI. The CDR3 is made up of 16 amino acids. CDR3 region: CASKNSTGAGFHEQYF. DNA of the CDR3: TGTGCCAGCAAGAACTCGACAGGGGCAGGGTTCCACGAGCAGTACTTC.

This sequence joins TRBV9 and TRBJ2-7; 13 bases are a match to TRBD2. Trimming took 3 bases from V and 2 from J; bases not matched to a gene: 5. Looked up from germline, CDR1 is SGDLS and CDR2 is YYNGEE. CDR3 length equals 16 residues. CDR3 loop: CASSGTSGRAAYEQYF. In DNA, the CDR3 is TGTGCCAGCAGCGGCACTAGCGGGAGGGCCGCCTACGAGCAGTACTTC.

This chain connects TRBV25-1 to TRBJ2-3, with 10 bases aligning to TRBD1. The CDR3 spans 14 residues. Losses at the gene ends were 7 bases for V and 5 bases for J; bases not matched to a gene: 6. The germline V gene encodes CDR1 MGHDK and CDR2 SYGVNS. CDR3: CASNRDRGEDTQYF. In DNA, the CDR3 is TGTGCCAGCAACCGGGACAGGGGAGAAGATACGCAGTATTTT.

The chain carries TRBV29-1 and TRBJ2-7; the D gene is possibly TRBD1 (5 bases). The CDR3 is 13 residues long. Trimming pared 5 bases from V and 4 bases from J, leaving 15 bases between. CDR1 is SQVTM, CDR2 ANQGSEA, per germline. CDR3 DNA: TGCAGCGTTCAAAGCAGGGTTGGATACGAGCAGTACTTC. Translating gives CSVQSRVGYEQYF.

V usage is TRBV13 and J usage is TRBJ2-5, with D perhaps matching TRBD2 (6 bases). Germline V gene data show CDR1 as PRHDT and CDR2 as FYEKMQ (reference sequence). The ends were cut back, 0 bases at V and 1 base at J, with 12 bases in the middle. The CDR3 has 16 residues. CDR3 in DNA: TGTGCCAGCAGCTTAGGTCGTCTAGCGTTCCAAGAGACCCAGTACTTC. Encoded protein: CASSLGRLAFQETQYF.

The chain recombines TRBV28 with TRBJ2-7, with 7 bases aligning to TRBD2. This CDR3 spans 18 amino acids. Germline CDR1 MDHEN, CDR2 SYDVKM. V dropped 5 bases and J dropped 2; count of bases not matched to a gene: 18. In DNA, the CDR3 is TGTGCCAGCAGTACAGGAAGAGAAGGGGAGGGAGATCCCTACGAGCAGTACTTC. Residues: CASSTGREGEGDPYEQYF.

The rearrangement uses TRBV19 and TRBJ2-3; 8 bases are a match to TRBD1. Germline CDR1 and CDR2: LNHDA and SQIVND (reference sequence). The CDR3 is 15 amino acids. J gave up 0 bases and V 6 bases, and 5 bases lay outside the gene matches. CDR3: CASSKDRGSTDTQYF. The CDR3, as DNA: TGTGCCAGTAGCAAAGACAGGGGAAGCACAGATACGCAGTATTTT.

On this clone: Other DNA sequences in the same sample also yield this CDR3. The chain is built from TRBV7-9 and TRBJ2-3, with unresolved D. V dropped 1 base and J dropped 7 bases, with 6 bases sitting between them. The length of the CDR3 is 12 residues. Looked up from germline, CDR1 is SEHNR and CDR2 is FQNEAQ (reference sequence). The CDR3 bases are TGTGCCAGCAGCTTAGGTCCGAATACGCAGTATTTT. It yields the protein CASSLGPNTQYF. The full variable domain, its missing parts supplied by reference TRBV7-9 and TRBJ2-3, is DTGVSQNPRHKITKRGQNVTFRCDPISEHNRLYWYRQTLGQGPEFLTYFQNEAQLEKSRLLSDRFSAERPKGSFSTLEIQRTEQGDSAMYLCASSLGPNTQYFGPGTRLTVL.

This chain joins TRBV27 and TRBJ1-5, with 10 nucleotides matching TRBD1. Germline CDR1 and CDR2: MNHEY and SMNVEV (reference sequence). Trimming removed 8 bases from V and 5 bases from J; junction bases left unmatched: 15. The CDR3 sequence is 17 residues long. The DNA for the CDR3 is TGTGCCAGCGGTCCTAAACCCGCCGACAGGGGGCATCAGCCCCAGCATTTT. Translating gives CASGPKPADRGHQPQHF.

In this sample, this clone turned up once. The chain uses TRBV13 and TRBJ1-2; TRBD1 aligns across 7 bases. J was trimmed by 4 bases and V by 4 bases; bases with no gene match: 15. From germline, CDR1 is PRHDT and CDR2 FYEKMQ (reference sequence). This CDR3 has 17 amino acids. CDR3 sequence reads: CASSSHLIPRGSYGYTF. CDR3 DNA sequence: TGTGCCAGCAGCTCCCACCTAATACCCAGGGGGAGCTATGGCTACACCTTC.

Concerning this clone: Distinct nucleotide sequences in the sample also encode this CDR3. This sequence joins TRBV7-9 and TRBJ2-1; a possible D gene is TRBD2 (6 bases). CDR1 is SEHNR, CDR2 FQNEAQ, per germline (reference sequence). V lost 2 bases and J 10 bases, leaving 9 bases between the germline ends. The CDR3 length is 12 residues. DNA of the CDR3: TGTGCCAGCAGCTTACTGGGAGGAGAGCAGTTCTTC. This codes for CASSLLGGEQFF.

The chain uses TRBV7-8 and TRBJ1-3, with D possibly being TRBD1 (6 bases). The germline V and J ends were trimmed by 5 bases and 0 bases, with 11 bases remaining between them. CDR3 length: 15 amino acids. Germline V CDR1 and CDR2: SGHVS, FQNEAQ. The DNA for the CDR3 is TGTGCCAGCAGCCCAAGGGGGGACTCTGGAAACACCATATATTTT. This codes for CASSPRGDSGNTIYF.

J is TRBJ2-7 and V is TRBV28; 7 nucleotides align to TRBD1. The J segment lost 3 bases and the V segment lost 3 bases, leaving 11 bases of the junction unmatched. The CDR3 totals 16 residues. Germline V gene lookup returns CDR1 MDHEN and CDR2 SYDVKM. The CDR3 loop is CASSFLVRDSSYEQYF. The DNA for the CDR3 is TGTGCCAGCAGTTTCCTAGTAAGGGACAGCAGCTACGAGCAGTACTTC. Full variable domain (missing parts from reference TRBV28 and TRBJ2-7): DVKVTQSSRYLVKRTGEKVFLECVQDMDHENMFWYRQDPGLGLRLIYFSYDVKMKEKGDIPEGYSVSREKKERFSLILESASTNQTSMYLCASSFLVRDSSYEQYFGPGTRLTVT.

The chain recombines TRBV14 with TRBJ2-7; 8 positions match TRBD1. The germline V gene encodes CDR1 SGHDN and CDR2 FVKESK. Trimming cost V 1 base and J 12 bases; bases outside gene matches: 5. The CDR3 has 12 amino acids. The CDR3 spells CASSQGTGPRYF. Here the CDR3 DNA reads TGTGCCAGCAGCCAAGGGACAGGGCCGAGGTACTTC.

As for this clone: Distinct nucleotide sequences in the sample also encode this CDR3. The rearrangement uses TRBV10-3 and TRBJ2-1; the match to TRBD2 covers 10 bases. The CDR3 totals 14 residues. The ends lost 6 bases at V and 5 bases at J; junction bases unmatched: 4. Germline V gives CDR1 ENHRY, CDR2 SYGVKD. DNA of the CDR3: TGTGCCATCAGGGGGACTAGCGTCGACAATGAGCAGTTCTTC. It codes for CAIRGTSVDNEQFF.

V is TRBV27 and J is TRBJ1-2, with D possibly matching TRBD1 (5 bases). CDR1 is MNHEY and CDR2 is SMNVEV in the germline V gene (reference sequence). The germline V and J ends were trimmed by 2 bases and 3 bases, with 13 bases remaining between them. The CDR3 runs 15 residues. The chain's CDR3 is CASSLGGGKDYGYTF. Written as DNA, the CDR3 is TGTGCCAGCAGTTTAGGGGGGGGAAAGGACTATGGCTACACCTTC.

With respect to this clone: A junction end diverges from the germline sequence, so it may reflect a read error. The chain uses TRBV28 and TRBJ1-1, with D perhaps matching TRBD1 (5 bases). The length of the CDR3 is 14 residues. Germline CDR1 MDHEN, CDR2 SYDVKM. CDR3 in DNA: TGTGCCGGCAGTCAAACGGCGGGGGGCACTGAAGCTTTCTTT. Translation: CAGSQTAGGTEAFF.

The CDR3 protein is CASSYPGLADEQFF. The CDR3, as DNA: TGTGCCAGCAGTTACCCCGGACTAGCCGATGAGCAGTTCTTC. The rearrangement links TRBV6-5 to TRBJ2-1; 8 bases are shared with TRBD2. Germline V gene sequence: CDR1 MNHEY, CDR2 SVGAGI. V trimming: 2 bases; J trimming: 8 bases; junction bases outside the gene matches: 5. This CDR3 contains 14 residues.

The CDR3 is CASTPGALGKGYTF. The DNA of the CDR3 is TGTGCCAGCACCCCGGGAGCGTTGGGGAAAGGCTACACCTTC. The gene calls are TRBV2 and TRBJ1-2; no definite D call. V gave up 7 bases and J gave up 8 bases, with 20 bases separating them. This CDR3 contains 14 residues. The germline V gene has CDR1 SNHLY and CDR2 FYNNEI.